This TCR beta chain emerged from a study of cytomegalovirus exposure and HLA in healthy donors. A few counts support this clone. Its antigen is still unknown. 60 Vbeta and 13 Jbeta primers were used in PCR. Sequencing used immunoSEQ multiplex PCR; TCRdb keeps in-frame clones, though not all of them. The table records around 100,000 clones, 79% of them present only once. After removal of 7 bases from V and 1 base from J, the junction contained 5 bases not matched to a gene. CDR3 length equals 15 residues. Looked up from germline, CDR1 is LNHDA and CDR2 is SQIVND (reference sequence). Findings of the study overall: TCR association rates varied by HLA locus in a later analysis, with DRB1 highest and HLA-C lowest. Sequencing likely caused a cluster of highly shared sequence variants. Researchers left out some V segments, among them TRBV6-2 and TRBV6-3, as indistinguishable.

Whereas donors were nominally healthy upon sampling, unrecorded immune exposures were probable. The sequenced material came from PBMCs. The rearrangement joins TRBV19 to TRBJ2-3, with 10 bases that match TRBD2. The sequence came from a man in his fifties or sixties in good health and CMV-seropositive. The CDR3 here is CASTQGTSGTDTQYF. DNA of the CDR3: TGTGCCAGTACCCAGGGGACTAGCGGCACAGATACGCAGTATTTT.